The 6 T cell receptor beta chains presented below share a single source sample, sequenced in a study of T cells in Graves' hyperthyroidism and ophthalmopathy. What was amplified from RNA transcripts were TCR beta CDR3 regions. First-round RT-PCR targeting the TCR CDR3 was performed with the HTBI primer set. A single record per CDR3 protein comes from TCRdb applying MiXCR to the multiplex PCR reads. The table shows some 180,000 distinct CDR3 sequences, with roughly a sixth occurring only once. Input material: blood. The source of these receptors is a woman in her forties or fifties with Graves' hyperthyroidism.

V is TRBV9 and J is TRBJ1-4, with D tentatively TRBD1 (6 bases). The CDR3 runs to 15 residues. The germline gives CDR1 SGDLS, CDR2 YYNGEE. The V gene lost 0 bases and the J gene lost 8 bases, with 14 bases spanning the gap. For the CDR3, the DNA is TGTGCCAGCAGCGTAGCCGGGGGCGTAAGCGAAAAACTGTTTTTT. Protein product: CASSVAGGVSEKLFF.

This clonotype was observed many times. This chain joins TRBV6-1 and TRBJ2-3, with a weak D call TRBD2 (6 bases). CDR1 is MNHNS and CDR2 is SASEGT in the germline V gene. Between the trimmed V and J ends, which lost 6 bases and 3 bases, there was a span of 19 bases. This CDR3 spans 16 amino acids. In DNA form, the CDR3 reads TGTGCCAGCAGCTCCCCCCGGGACTCCAAAACAGATACGCAGTATTTT. Its translation is CASSSPRDSKTDTQYF.

J is TRBJ2-1 and V is TRBV15; 14 bases are a match to TRBD2. The CDR3 has 16 residues. Germline V gene sequence: CDR1 LNHNV, CDR2 YYDKDF (reference sequence). With V trimmed by 1 base and J by 7 bases, 3 bases remained unmatched. This CDR3 reads CATSRGGLAGENEQFF. In nucleotides, the CDR3 is TGTGCCACCAGCAGAGGGGGACTAGCGGGAGAGAATGAGCAGTTCTTC.

The V and J genes are TRBV12-3 or TRBV12-4 and TRBJ1-2; D not resolved. The ends were cut back, 6 bases at V and 8 bases at J, with 13 bases in the middle. The CDR3 is made up of 12 amino acids. CDR3 protein: CASSPGLGGYTF. DNA for the CDR3: TGTGCCAGCAGCCCTGGGTTGGGCGGCTACACCTTC.

This clonotype was detected many times. This chain connects TRBV11-3 to TRBJ2-1; perhaps TRBD1 as D (6 bases). V was pared by 1 base and J by 3 bases, with 16 bases between. The length of the CDR3 is 17 residues. CDR1 is SGHNT and CDR2 is YENEEA in the germline V gene. CDR3 residues: CASSLGSWDTHYNEQFF. The CDR3 nucleotides read TGTGCCAGCAGCTTAGGATCTTGGGACACCCACTACAATGAGCAGTTCTTC.

In this sample, this clonotype turned up a few times. V is TRBV20-1 and J is TRBJ1-1, with 10 nucleotides matching TRBD1. CDR1 is DFQATT and CDR2 is SNEGSKA in the germline V gene (reference sequence). J lost 6 bases, V lost 6 bases, and 10 bases had no gene match. There are 14 residues in the CDR3. CDR3: CSASGTGEFPEAFF. The CDR3, as DNA: TGCAGTGCGTCCGGGACAGGGGAGTTCCCTGAAGCTTTCTTT.